The entry below describes one TCR beta chain. This sample was included in a study of blood T cell repertoires in COVID-19. Whole-study context: From the United States, Italy and Spain came samples of acute and convalescent COVID-19. PBMCs, B-cell-depleted T cells, or T cells provided the cDNA or gDNA that made up the material.

The CDR3 totals 14 residues. Germline V gene data show CDR1 as SNHLY and CDR2 as FYNNEI. V lost 6 bases and J lost 2; bases outside the gene matches: 6. The authors' processing: The authors estimated nucleated cell counts from reference gene primer amplification. Using immunoSEQ multiplex PCR, the repertoire was profiled, and TCRdb retains in-frame clones only, with some absent. V and J calls plus clone size are reproduced from that table; the DNA served to infer D and trimming. The data hold roughly 140,000 clones, with roughly 90% observed a single time. The TCR originated in a man in his forties or fifties with active or convalescent COVID-19. The sample comprised peripheral blood. The chain carries TRBV2 and TRBJ2-7; 8 bases match TRBD2. DNA of the CDR3: TGTGCCAGCAGAGGACTAGCCGTTACCTACGAGCAGTACTTC. This encodes CASRGLAVTYEQYF.